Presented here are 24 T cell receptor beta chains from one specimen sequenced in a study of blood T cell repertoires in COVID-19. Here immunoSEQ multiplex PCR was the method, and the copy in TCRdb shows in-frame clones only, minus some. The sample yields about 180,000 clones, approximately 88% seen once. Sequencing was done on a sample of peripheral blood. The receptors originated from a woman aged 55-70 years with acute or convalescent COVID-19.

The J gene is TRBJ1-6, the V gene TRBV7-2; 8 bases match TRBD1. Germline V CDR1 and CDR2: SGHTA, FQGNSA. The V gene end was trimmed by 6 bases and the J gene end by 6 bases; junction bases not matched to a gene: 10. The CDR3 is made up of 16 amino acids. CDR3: CASRYPTGGGNSPLHF. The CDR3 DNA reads TGTGCCAGCAGATATCCTACAGGGGGAGGTAATTCACCCCTCCACTTT.

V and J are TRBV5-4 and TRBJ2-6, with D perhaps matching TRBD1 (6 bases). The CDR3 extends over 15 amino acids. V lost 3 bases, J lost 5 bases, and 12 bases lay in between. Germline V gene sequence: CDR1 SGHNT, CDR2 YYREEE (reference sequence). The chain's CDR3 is CASSSAGDRANVLTF. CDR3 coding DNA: TGTGCCAGCAGCTCGGCCGGGGACAGGGCCAACGTCCTGACTTTC.

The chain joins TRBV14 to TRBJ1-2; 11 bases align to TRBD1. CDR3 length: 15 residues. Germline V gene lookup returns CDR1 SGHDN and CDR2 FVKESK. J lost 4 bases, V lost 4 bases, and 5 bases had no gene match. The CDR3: CASSRPGQGVYGYTF. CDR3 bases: TGTGCCAGCAGCCGTCCGGGACAGGGGGTCTATGGCTACACCTTC.

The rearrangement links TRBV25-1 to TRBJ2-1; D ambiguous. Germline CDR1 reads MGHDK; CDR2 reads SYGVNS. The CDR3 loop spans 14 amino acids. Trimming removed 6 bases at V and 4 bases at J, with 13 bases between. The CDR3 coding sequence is TGTGCCAGCAGCTTCAGTAGCTGGTACAATGAGCAGTTCTTC. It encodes CASSFSSWYNEQFF.

CDR3 in DNA: TGTGCCAGCAGCTTAGGAGAGCCTAATGAGCAGTTCTTC. This codes for CASSLGEPNEQFF. The rearrangement uses TRBV7-3 and TRBJ2-1; no definite D call. The CDR3 spans 13 residues. V lost 2 bases and J 7 bases, leaving 9 bases between the germline ends. The germline CDR1 and CDR2 sequences are SGHTA and FQGTGA.

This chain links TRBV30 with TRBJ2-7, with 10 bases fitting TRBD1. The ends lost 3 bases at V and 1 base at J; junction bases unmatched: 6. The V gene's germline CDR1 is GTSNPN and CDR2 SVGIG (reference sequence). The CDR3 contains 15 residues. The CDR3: CAWRAPGQGSYEQYF. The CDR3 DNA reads TGTGCCTGGAGAGCGCCGGGACAGGGGTCCTACGAGCAGTACTTC.

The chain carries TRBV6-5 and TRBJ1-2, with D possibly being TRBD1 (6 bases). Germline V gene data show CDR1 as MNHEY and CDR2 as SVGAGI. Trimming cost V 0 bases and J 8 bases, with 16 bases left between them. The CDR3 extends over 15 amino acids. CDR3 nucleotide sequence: TGTGCCAGCAGTTACTCGATGTCACAGGGCGTAGGCTACACCTTC. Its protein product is CASSYSMSQGVGYTF.

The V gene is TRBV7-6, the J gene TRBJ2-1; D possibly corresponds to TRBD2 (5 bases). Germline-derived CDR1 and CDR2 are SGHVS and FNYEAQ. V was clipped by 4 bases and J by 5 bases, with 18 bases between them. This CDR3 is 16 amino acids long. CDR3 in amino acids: CASSSRLAGGHNEQFF. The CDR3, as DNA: TGTGCCAGCAGCTCCCGGCTTGCGGGCGGCCACAATGAGCAGTTCTTC.

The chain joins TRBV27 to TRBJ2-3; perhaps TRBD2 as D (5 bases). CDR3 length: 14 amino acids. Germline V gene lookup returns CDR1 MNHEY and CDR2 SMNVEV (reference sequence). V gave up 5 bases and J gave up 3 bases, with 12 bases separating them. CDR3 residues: CASSLKPGTDTQYF. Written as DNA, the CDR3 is TGTGCCAGCAGTCTTAAACCGGGAACAGATACGCAGTATTTT.

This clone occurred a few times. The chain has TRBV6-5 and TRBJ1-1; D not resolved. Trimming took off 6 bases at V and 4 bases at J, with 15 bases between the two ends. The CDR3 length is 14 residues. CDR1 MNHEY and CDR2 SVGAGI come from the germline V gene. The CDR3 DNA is TGTGCCAGCAGCAGAGGGTGGGGTACCACTGAAGCTTTCTTT. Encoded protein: CASSRGWGTTEAFF.

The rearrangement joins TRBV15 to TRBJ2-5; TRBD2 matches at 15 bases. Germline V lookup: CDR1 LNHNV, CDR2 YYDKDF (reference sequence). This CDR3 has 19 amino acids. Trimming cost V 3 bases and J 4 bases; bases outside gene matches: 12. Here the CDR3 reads CATSRLGTSGGQLGETQYF. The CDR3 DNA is TGTGCCACCAGCAGGCTTGGGACTAGCGGGGGGCAGCTAGGAGAGACCCAGTACTTC.

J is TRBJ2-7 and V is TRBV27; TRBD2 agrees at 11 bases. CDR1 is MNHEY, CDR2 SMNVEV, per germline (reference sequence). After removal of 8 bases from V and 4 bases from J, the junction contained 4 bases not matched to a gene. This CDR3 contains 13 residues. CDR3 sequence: CASRPSGGYEQYF. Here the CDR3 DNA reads TGTGCCAGCCGCCCTAGCGGGGGGTACGAGCAGTACTTC.

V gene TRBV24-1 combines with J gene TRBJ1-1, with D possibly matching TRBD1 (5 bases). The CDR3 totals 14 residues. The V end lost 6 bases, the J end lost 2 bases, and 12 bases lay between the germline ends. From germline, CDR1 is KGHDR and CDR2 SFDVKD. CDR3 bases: TGTGCCACCAGTCTGGGGGGAGGAAACACTGAAGCTTTCTTT. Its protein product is CATSLGGGNTEAFF.

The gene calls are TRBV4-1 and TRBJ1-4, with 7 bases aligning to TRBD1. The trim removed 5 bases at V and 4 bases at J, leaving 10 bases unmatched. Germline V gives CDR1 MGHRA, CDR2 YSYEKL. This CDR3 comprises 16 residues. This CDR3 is CASSSGQPAGNEKLFF. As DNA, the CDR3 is TGCGCCAGCAGCTCGGGACAGCCTGCGGGTAATGAAAAACTGTTTTTT.

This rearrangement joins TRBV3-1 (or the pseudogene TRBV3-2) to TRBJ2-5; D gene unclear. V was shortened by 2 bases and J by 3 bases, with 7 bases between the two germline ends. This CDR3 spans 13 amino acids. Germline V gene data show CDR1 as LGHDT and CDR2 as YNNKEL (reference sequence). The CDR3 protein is CASSQPPEETQYF. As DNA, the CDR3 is TGTGCCAGCAGCCAACCGCCGGAAGAGACCCAGTACTTC.

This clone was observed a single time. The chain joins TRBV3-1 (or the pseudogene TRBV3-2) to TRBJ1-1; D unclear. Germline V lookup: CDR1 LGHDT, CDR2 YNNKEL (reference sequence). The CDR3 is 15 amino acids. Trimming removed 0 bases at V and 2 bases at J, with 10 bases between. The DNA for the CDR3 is TGTGCCAGCAGCCAAGAACGAGGGAGAAACACTGAAGCTTTCTTT. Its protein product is CASSQERGRNTEAFF.

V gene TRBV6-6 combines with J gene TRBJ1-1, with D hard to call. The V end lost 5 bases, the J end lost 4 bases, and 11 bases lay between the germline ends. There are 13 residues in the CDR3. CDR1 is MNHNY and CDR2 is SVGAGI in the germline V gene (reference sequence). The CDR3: CASSPLESTEAFF. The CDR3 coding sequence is TGTGCCAGCAGTCCGCTCGAGAGCACTGAAGCTTTCTTT.

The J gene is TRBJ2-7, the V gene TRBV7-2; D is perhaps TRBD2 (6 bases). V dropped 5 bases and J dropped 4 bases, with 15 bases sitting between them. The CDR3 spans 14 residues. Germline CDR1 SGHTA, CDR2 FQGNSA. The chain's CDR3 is CASSPTAGPYEQYF. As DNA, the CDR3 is TGTGCCAGCAGCCCCACGGCGGGACCATACGAGCAGTACTTC.

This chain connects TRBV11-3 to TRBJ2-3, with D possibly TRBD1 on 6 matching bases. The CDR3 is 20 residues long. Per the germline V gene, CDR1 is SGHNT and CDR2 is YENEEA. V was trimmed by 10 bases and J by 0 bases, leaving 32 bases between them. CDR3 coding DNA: TGTGCCACCTTGACAGGTAGGCGGCCCCAGGCCCCTATAAGCACAGATACGCAGTATTTT. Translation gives CATLTGRRPQAPISTDTQYF.

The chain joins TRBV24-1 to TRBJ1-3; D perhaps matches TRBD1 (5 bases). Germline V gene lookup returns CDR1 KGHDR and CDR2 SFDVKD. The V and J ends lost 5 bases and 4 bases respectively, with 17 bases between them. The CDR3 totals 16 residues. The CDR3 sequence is CATSALTGVEGNTIYF. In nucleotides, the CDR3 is TGTGCCACCAGTGCCCTGACGGGGGTTGAAGGAAACACCATATATTTT.

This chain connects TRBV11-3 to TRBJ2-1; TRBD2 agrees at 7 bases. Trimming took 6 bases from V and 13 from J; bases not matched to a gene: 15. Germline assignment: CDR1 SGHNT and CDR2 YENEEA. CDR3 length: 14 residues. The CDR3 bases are TGTGCCAGCAGTCACTCTCCTTCTGGGGAGGGTCAGTTCTTC. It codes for CASSHSPSGEGQFF.

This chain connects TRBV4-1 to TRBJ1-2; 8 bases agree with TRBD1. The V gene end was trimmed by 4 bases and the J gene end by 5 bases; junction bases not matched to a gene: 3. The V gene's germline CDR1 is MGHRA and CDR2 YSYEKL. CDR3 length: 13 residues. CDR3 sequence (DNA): TGCGCCAGCAGCCGAGGACAGGGATATGGCTACACCTTC. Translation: CASSRGQGYGYTF.

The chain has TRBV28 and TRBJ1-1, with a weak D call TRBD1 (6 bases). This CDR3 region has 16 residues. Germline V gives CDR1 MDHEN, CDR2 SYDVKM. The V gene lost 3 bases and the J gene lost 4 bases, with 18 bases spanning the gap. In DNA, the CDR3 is TGTGCCAGCAGTTTTAACCCCCAAACAGGGAGCACTGAAGCTTTCTTT. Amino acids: CASSFNPQTGSTEAFF. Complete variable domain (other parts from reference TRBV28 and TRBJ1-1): DVKVTQSSRYLVKRTGEKVFLECVQDMDHENMFWYRQDPGLGLRLIYFSYDVKMKEKGDIPEGYSVSREKKERFSLILESASTNQTSMYLCASSFNPQTGSTEAFFGQGTRLTVV.

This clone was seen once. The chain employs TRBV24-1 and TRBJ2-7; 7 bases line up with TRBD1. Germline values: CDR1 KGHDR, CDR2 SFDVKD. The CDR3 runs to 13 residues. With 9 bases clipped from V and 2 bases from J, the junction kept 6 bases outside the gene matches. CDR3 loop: CATPDRSPYEQYF. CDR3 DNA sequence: TGTGCCACCCCGGACAGGAGCCCCTACGAGCAGTACTTC.